These 31 T cell receptor beta chains were sequenced from one sample in a study of cytotoxic CD8 clonotypes in ibrutinib-treated CLL. Method: immunoSEQ multiplex PCR; TCRdb's copy keeps in-frame clones and lacks some. The profile shows some 170,000 clones, nearly 90% of them singletons. This sample comprised PBMCs, obtained at disease progression, from a patient treated with ibrutinib. These receptor sequences come from a human donor with chronic lymphocytic leukemia.

This clone was detected only a few times. This sequence joins TRBV11-3 and TRBJ2-2; D unresolved. This CDR3 has 13 amino acids. Germline V gene lookup returns CDR1 SGHNT and CDR2 YENEEA. V shed 6 bases and J shed 6 bases, with 11 bases lying between them. The CDR3 here is CASSRPQAGELFF. In nucleotides, the CDR3 is TGTGCCAGCAGTCGCCCCCAGGCCGGGGAGCTGTTTTTT.

This clone was recorded only once. The V and J genes are TRBV12-2 and TRBJ1-2; TRBD1, as called in the table, went unchecked against the DNA. TRBV12-2 is given as a pseudogene. The CDR3 loop spans 14 amino acids. The CDR3 loop is CASRSGQGVYGYTF. DNA for the CDR3: TGTGCAAGTCGCTCGGGACAGGGGGTCTATGGCTACACCTTC.

The chain couples TRBV27 to TRBJ2-7; D gene ambiguous. The length of the CDR3 is 15 residues. Germline V gene sequence: CDR1 MNHEY, CDR2 SMNVEV (reference sequence). V lost 4 bases and J 5 bases, leaving 18 bases between the germline ends. CDR3 DNA: TGTGCCAGCAGTTCTCTTGAGCGCCCTCGGAACGAGCAGTACTTC. Translated: CASSSLERPRNEQYF.

The chain has TRBV28 and TRBJ1-4; D not resolved. V was trimmed by 3 bases and J by 8 bases, leaving 10 bases between them. This CDR3 region has 13 residues. Germline CDR1 reads MDHEN; CDR2 reads SYDVKM. CDR3 in amino acids: CASSFQLNEKLFF. In DNA form, the CDR3 reads TGTGCCAGCAGTTTCCAGCTGAACGAAAAACTGTTTTTT.

The V call is TRBV6-5, the J call TRBJ2-7; tentatively, D is TRBD2 (6 bases). The CDR3 totals 16 residues. V lost 0 bases, J lost 4 bases, and 16 bases lay in between. CDR1 and CDR2 (germline): MNHEY, SVGAGI. The DNA of the CDR3 is TGTGCCAGCAGTTACTCGTTGGTAGCGGAGATATACGAGCAGTACTTC. Translation gives CASSYSLVAEIYEQYF.

The chain carries TRBV7-3 and TRBJ1-2, with unresolved D. This CDR3 is built from 15 residues. V gave up 2 bases and J gave up 2 bases, with 12 bases separating them. Germline V gene sequence: CDR1 SGHTA, CDR2 FQGTGA. CDR3 DNA: TGTGCCAGCAGCTTAGAAGTTCACCTAAACTATGGCTACACCTTC. As protein: CASSLEVHLNYGYTF.

This clone was recorded only once. The gene calls are TRBV7-3 and TRBJ1-5; TRBD1 aligns across 11 bases. The length of the CDR3 is 18 residues. Trimming removed 0 bases from V and 6 bases from J; junction bases left unmatched: 10. CDR1 and CDR2 (germline): SGHTA, FQGTGA. For the CDR3, the DNA is TGTGCCAGCAGCTTAACGTCTGATTGGACAGGGGGCAGTCAGCCCCAGCATTTT. Amino acid sequence: CASSLTSDWTGGSQPQHF.

The chain carries TRBV7-9 and TRBJ1-4; perhaps TRBD1 as D (6 bases). Germline V lookup: CDR1 SEHNR, CDR2 FQNEAQ (reference sequence). Deletions cut 3 bases from V and 7 bases from J, with 21 bases between. The CDR3 runs 17 residues. This CDR3 reads CASSLFTGQGGVEKLFF. CDR3 nucleotides: TGTGCCAGCAGCTTGTTTACCGGACAAGGGGGAGTTGAAAAACTGTTTTTT.

The chain links TRBV11-1 to TRBJ1-2, with 8 bases aligning to TRBD1. This CDR3 contains 13 residues. V dropped 5 bases and J dropped 5; count of bases not matched to a gene: 4. Germline V gene sequence: CDR1 SGHAT, CDR2 FQDESV (reference sequence). The CDR3 sequence: CASSTDRGYGYTF. As DNA, the CDR3 is TGTGCCAGCAGCACCGACAGGGGATATGGCTACACCTTC.

The V and J genes are TRBV5-1 and TRBJ2-3, with 7 bases identical to TRBD2. Per germline, CDR1 SGHRS and CDR2 YFSETQ. V was pared by 4 bases and J by 6 bases, with 11 bases of the junction left unmatched. This CDR3 has 15 residues. The CDR3 DNA sequence: TGCGCCAGCAGCCCCCAGGGAGGGAGCCCGGATACGCAGTATTTT. Its translation: CASSPQGGSPDTQYF.

V and J are TRBV4-2 and TRBJ2-3; D may be TRBD1 or TRBD2 (5 bases each). The V end lost 3 bases, the J end lost 0 bases, and 10 bases lay between the germline ends. Germline CDR1 is LGHNA and CDR2 is YNFKEQ. This CDR3 spans 15 amino acids. The CDR3 region has the DNA TGTGCCAGCAGCCAGTCGGGGCCAAGCACAGATACGCAGTATTTT. Protein sequence: CASSQSGPSTDTQYF.

CDR3 in amino acids: CASSPLGGGQETQYF. The CDR3 DNA reads as TGTGCCAGCAGTCCTTTGGGTGGGGGGCAAGAGACCCAGTACTTC. This chain joins TRBV27 and TRBJ2-5, with D possibly matching TRBD2 (6 bases). Germline loops: CDR1 MNHEY, CDR2 SMNVEV (reference sequence). Trimming left V 5 bases short and J 2 bases short, with 15 bases between. The CDR3 extends over 15 amino acids.

The V and J genes are TRBV7-6 and TRBJ2-7; 10 bases match TRBD2. This CDR3 has 14 amino acids. Trimming at V came to 0 bases and at J to 13 bases, leaving 9 bases not matched to a gene. CDR1 SGHVS and CDR2 FNYEAQ come from the germline V gene. CDR3 protein: CASSLAGAGGPRYF. CDR3 bases: TGTGCCAGCAGCTTAGCAGGAGCGGGAGGGCCCCGTTACTTC.

This chain connects TRBV18 to TRBJ1-4, with TRBD1 identical over 8 bases. This CDR3 has 15 amino acids. V was pared by 5 bases and J by 8 bases, with 10 bases of the junction left unmatched. The V gene's germline CDR1 is KGHSH and CDR2 LQKENI. CDR3 loop: CASSTGQGGREKLFF. CDR3 coding DNA: TGTGCCAGCTCAACTGGACAGGGCGGTAGGGAAAAACTGTTTTTT.

CDR3 nucleotides: TGTGCCAGCAGCTTGCCTCGGGGACTAGGGAGCACCGGGGAGCTGTTTTTT. Amino acid sequence: CASSLPRGLGSTGELFF. This chain links TRBV7-3 with TRBJ2-2; 8 bases line up with TRBD2. The germline CDR1 and CDR2 sequences are SGHTA and FQGTGA. V was clipped by 3 bases and J by 4 bases; unmatched bases: 10. This CDR3 is built from 17 residues.

V usage is TRBV27 and J usage is TRBJ2-7, with 10 positions matching TRBD2. After removal of 8 bases from V and 5 bases from J, the junction contained 15 bases not matched to a gene. Germline V gives CDR1 MNHEY, CDR2 SMNVEV (reference sequence). This CDR3 has 16 residues. CDR3 in DNA: TGTGCCAGCGGGCCCTTAGGGCTAGCGGGAGTAGACGAGCAGTACTTC. This sequence encodes CASGPLGLAGVDEQYF.

The chain combines TRBV11-2 with TRBJ2-1; either TRBD1 or TRBD2 may supply D (5 bases each). Trimming pared 1 base from V and 0 bases from J, leaving 7 bases between. Germline-derived CDR1 and CDR2 are SGHAT and FQNNGV. CDR3 size: 15 residues. The CDR3 nucleotides read TGTGCCAGCAGCTTAGTGAGGGGCTCCTACAATGAGCAGTTCTTC. Protein: CASSLVRGSYNEQFF.

The V and J genes are TRBV7-9 and TRBJ2-5; D is ambiguous. The CDR3 consists of 9 residues. Germline V CDR1 and CDR2: SEHNR, FQNEAQ (reference sequence). Trimming pared 10 bases from V and 3 bases from J, leaving 3 bases between. This CDR3 is CATEETQYF. The CDR3 DNA follows: TGTGCCACCGAAGAGACCCAGTACTTC.

V gene TRBV9 combines with J gene TRBJ1-3; D call uncertain. CDR1 and CDR2 from the germline V gene are SGDLS and YYNGEE. CDR3 size: 13 residues. Trimming took 4 bases from V and 2 from J, leaving 7 bases between them. In nucleotides, the CDR3 is TGTGCCAGCAGCCCCGGTCCTGGAAACACCATATATTTT. It encodes CASSPGPGNTIYF.

The chain carries TRBV11-3 and TRBJ2-7; D is perhaps TRBD2 (6 bases). Per germline, CDR1 SGHNT and CDR2 YENEEA. The CDR3 totals 15 residues. Trimming took 1 base from V and 4 from J, leaving 14 bases between them. CDR3 sequence reads: CASSLVGGGSYEQYF. The CDR3 DNA reads TGTGCCAGCAGCTTAGTTGGGGGAGGCTCGTACGAGCAGTACTTC.

The chain links TRBV30 to TRBJ2-5, with no clear D. Trimming removed 4 bases from V and 1 base from J, with 13 bases in between. CDR1 is GTSNPN and CDR2 is SVGIG in the germline V gene (reference sequence). CDR3 length: 14 residues. For the CDR3, the DNA is TGTGCCTGGACTAAACAAGGTTTCCAAGAGACCCAGTACTTC. Protein product: CAWTKQGFQETQYF.

J is TRBJ2-6 and V is TRBV28; D remains ambiguous. With 5 bases removed from V and 4 bases from J, the gap between germline ends came to 15 bases. Per the germline V gene, CDR1 is MDHEN and CDR2 is SYDVKM. The CDR3 is 16 residues long. The CDR3 sequence is CASSKVGIPGANVLTF. DNA of the CDR3: TGTGCCAGCAGTAAGGTTGGAATCCCCGGGGCCAACGTCCTGACTTTC.

The V call is TRBV11-2, the J call TRBJ1-3, with 9 positions matching TRBD1. The CDR3 contains 16 residues. Germline values: CDR1 SGHAT, CDR2 FQNNGV. The V and J ends lost 4 bases and 6 bases, in that order; junction bases with no gene match: 10. The CDR3 reads CASSSWDRELQNTIYF. The CDR3 coding sequence is TGTGCCAGCAGCTCTTGGGACAGGGAATTGCAAAACACCATATATTTT. The whole variable domain, remainder taken from reference TRBV11-2 and TRBJ1-3, is EAGVAQSPRYKIIEKRQSVAFWCNPISGHATLYWYQQILGQGPKLLIQFQNNGVVDDSQLPKDRFSAERLKGVDSTLKIQPAKLEDSAVYLCASSSWDRELQNTIYFGEGSWLTVV.

The chain joins TRBV5-4 to TRBJ2-7; D is tentatively TRBD1 or TRBD2 (5 bases each). The CDR3 covers 16 residues. Germline V gene lookup returns CDR1 SGHNT and CDR2 YYREEE (reference sequence). V was clipped by 2 bases and J by 2 bases, with 17 bases between them. The CDR3 is CASSLEPGPSPYEQYF. For the CDR3, the DNA is TGTGCCAGCAGCTTAGAACCGGGACCCTCCCCCTACGAGCAGTACTTC. The full variable domain, completed using reference TRBV5-4 and TRBJ2-7, is ETGVTQSPTHLIKTRGQQVTLRCSSQSGHNTVSWYQQALGQGPQFIFQYYREEENGRGNFPPRFSGLQFPNYSSELNVNALELDDSALYLCASSLEPGPSPYEQYFGPGTRLTVT.

CDR3 nucleotides: TGTGCCAGCAGCGGACTTGCCCAGATCAGGGGGTTTGACTACGAGCAGTACTTC. Residues: CASSGLAQIRGFDYEQYF. This chain uses TRBV2 with TRBJ2-7; 7 bases are shared with TRBD1. Germline V gives CDR1 SNHLY, CDR2 FYNNEI. The V and J ends lost 6 bases and 3 bases, in that order; junction bases with no gene match: 20. The CDR3 runs to 18 residues.

There are a few counts of this clone. The chain combines TRBV11-2 with TRBJ2-1; D ambiguous. The CDR3 sequence is 12 residues long. Germline CDR1 and CDR2: SGHAT and FQNNGV. The ends were cut back, 6 bases at V and 12 bases at J, with 15 bases in the middle. DNA of the CDR3: TGTGCCAGCAGTAATGACCGGATCGGGCAGTTCTTC. Amino acid sequence: CASSNDRIGQFF. Full variable domain (outside the CDR3, taken from reference TRBV11-2 and TRBJ2-1): EAGVAQSPRYKIIEKRQSVAFWCNPISGHATLYWYQQILGQGPKLLIQFQNNGVVDDSQLPKDRFSAERLKGVDSTLKIQPAKLEDSAVYLCASSNDRIGQFFGPGTRLTVL.

The J gene is TRBJ1-1, the V gene TRBV5-1; D unclear. The CDR3 contains 13 residues. V was cut by 1 base and J by 2 bases, with 6 bases left in between. Germline-derived CDR1 and CDR2 are SGHRS and YFSETQ. CDR3 sequence: CASSLRTNTEAFF. The CDR3 DNA is TGCGCCAGCAGCTTGCGCACAAACACTGAAGCTTTCTTT. Based on the CDR3 plus reference TRBV5-1 and TRBJ1-1, the full variable domain is KAGVTQTPRYLIKTRGQQVTLSCSPISGHRSVSWYQQTPGQGLQFLFEYFSETQRNKGNFPGRFSGRQFSNSRSEMNVSTLELGDSALYLCASSLRTNTEAFFGQGTRLTVV.

This clone was seen only once. The chain couples TRBV19 to TRBJ2-3; TRBD2 agrees at 14 bases. Germline trimming cut 2 bases from V and 9 bases from J; bases unmatched to any gene: 7. This CDR3 comprises 16 residues. Germline V lookup: CDR1 LNHDA, CDR2 SQIVND (reference sequence). The chain's CDR3 is CASSILTSGRADTQYF. CDR3 coding DNA: TGTGCCAGTAGTATACTGACTAGCGGGAGGGCCGACACGCAGTATTTT.

This chain connects TRBV7-9 to TRBJ1-1; TRBD1 might be the D (6 bases). The CDR3 covers 13 residues. Germline V lookup: CDR1 SEHNR, CDR2 FQNEAQ (reference sequence). V gave up 6 bases and J gave up 5 bases, with 13 bases separating them. The DNA of the CDR3 is TGTGCCAGCAGGTTGCAGGGGCCGACTGAAGCTTTCTTT. As protein: CASRLQGPTEAFF.

The V call is TRBV20-1, the J call TRBJ2-5; unclear D gene. This CDR3 is built from 10 residues. Germline V gene sequence: CDR1 DFQATT, CDR2 SNEGSKA (reference sequence). Trimming shortened V by 7 bases and J by 5 bases, and 8 bases separated the two germline ends. The CDR3: CSVPMETQYF. The CDR3 region has the DNA TGCAGTGTTCCGATGGAGACCCAGTACTTC.

The chain joins TRBV19 to TRBJ2-5, with TRBD2 as a possible D gene (6 bases). This CDR3 contains 15 residues. Trimming took off 1 base at V and 4 bases at J, with 13 bases between the two ends. CDR1 LNHDA and CDR2 SQIVND come from the germline V gene (reference sequence). The chain's CDR3 is CASSIGPGDGETQYF. The CDR3 nucleotides read TGTGCCAGTAGTATAGGGCCGGGAGATGGAGAGACCCAGTACTTC.